Sequencing of this T cell receptor (beta chain) was carried out in a study of PD-L1 blockade in urothelial cancer. Study at large: Atezolizumab at 1,200 mg intravenously every 3 weeks was started by patients in 2014. Men with urothelial cancer arising in the bladder made up twenty-five of 29 patients.

The CDR3 spans 16 residues. Trimming left V 4 bases short and J 4 bases short, with 19 bases between. CDR1 is MNHNS, CDR2 SASEGT, per germline. Data came from immunoSEQ multiplex PCR; TCRdb stores just in-frame clones and leaves some out. The sample shows about 69,000 clones, about 88% of them seen only once. This sequence was found in a man aged 55 to 70 with urothelial cancer. This sample comprised PBMCs, obtained around atezolizumab (anti-PD-L1) treatment. The rearrangement uses TRBV6-1 and TRBJ1-2; a possible D gene is TRBD1 (6 bases). The CDR3 coding sequence is TGTGCCAGCAGTGCCACCCGTGACAGGCCAATCTATGGCTACACCTTC. The encoded protein is CASSATRDRPIYGYTF.